This is a list of T cell receptor beta chains from one sample in a study of regulatory T cells in long-lasting Graves disease. A single record per CDR3 protein comes from TCRdb applying MiXCR to the multiplex PCR reads. The profile shows 300,000 to 500,000 distinct CDR3 sequences, less than 25% of them singletons. Specimen: peripheral blood mononuclear cells (PBMCs), collected when the disease was refractory, from a patient treated with antithyroid drugs. These receptors all stem from a female donor with Graves disease. CDR3s include the opening cysteine and the closing phenylalanine or tryptophan. Fields, in order: J gene, clone size, V gene, D gene, CDR3 protein, CDR3 DNA. D genes are given only for firm matches. The listing skips clone size in some rows; elsewhere it reads once, few, many or a size class.

j_gene: TRBJ2-7; abundance: .; v_gene: TRBV29-1; d_gene: .; CDR3aa: CSVWGGLLSEQYF; CDR3nt: TGCAGCGTTTGGGGCGGCCTCCTATCCGAGCAGTACTTC
j_gene: TRBJ2-2; abundance: few; v_gene: TRBV20-1; d_gene: TRBD2; CDR3aa: CSAEAGVDTGELFF; CDR3nt: TGCAGTGCAGAAGCGGGAGTAGACACCGGGGAGCTGTTTTTT
j_gene: TRBJ2-5; abundance: many; v_gene: TRBV7-9; d_gene: TRBD1; CDR3aa: CASSHTGQGEVTQYF; CDR3nt: TGTGCCAGCAGCCACACGGGACAGGGAGAGGTGACCCAGTACTTC
j_gene: TRBJ2-2; abundance: many; v_gene: TRBV6-1; d_gene: .; CDR3aa: CASSRDGNTGELFF; CDR3nt: TGTGCCAGCAGTCGGGACGGTAACACCGGGGAGCTGTTTTTT
j_gene: TRBJ2-5; abundance: many; v_gene: TRBV2; d_gene: .; CDR3aa: CASSDGETQYF; CDR3nt: TGTGCCAGCAGTGATGGAGAGACCCAGTACTTC
j_gene: TRBJ2-5; abundance: many; v_gene: TRBV20-1; d_gene: .; CDR3aa: CSAAREAPLYQETQYF; CDR3nt: TGCAGTGCCGCCAGGGAGGCACCGCTGTACCAAGAGACCCAGTACTTC
j_gene: TRBJ1-4; abundance: few; v_gene: TRBV27; d_gene: .; CDR3aa: CASSFRGQSEKLFF; CDR3nt: TGTGCCAGCAGTTTCCGGGGGCAGAGTGAAAAACTGTTTTTT
j_gene: TRBJ1-6; abundance: few; v_gene: TRBV20-1; d_gene: .; CDR3aa: CSAREGSISYNSPLHF; CDR3nt: TGCAGTGCTAGGGAGGGTTCTATTTCCTATAATTCACCCCTCCACTTT
j_gene: TRBJ1-2; abundance: .; v_gene: TRBV4-3; d_gene: .; CDR3aa: CASSQDRGGYGYTF; CDR3nt: TGCGCCAGCAGCCAAGATCGCGGTGGGTATGGCTACACCTTC
j_gene: TRBJ2-7; abundance: many; v_gene: TRBV20-1; d_gene: TRBD2; CDR3aa: CSAVKRDLASGRAYEQYF; CDR3nt: TGCAGTGCAGTAAAGAGAGACCTAGCTAGCGGGAGGGCCTACGAGCAGTACTTC
j_gene: TRBJ2-7; abundance: many; v_gene: TRBV11-1; d_gene: .; CDR3aa: CASSLRDSNYEQYF; CDR3nt: TGTGCCAGCAGCTTACGGGACTCCAACTACGAGCAGTACTTC
j_gene: TRBJ2-7; abundance: many; v_gene: TRBV7-3; d_gene: .; CDR3aa: CASSPDRPTYEQYF; CDR3nt: TGTGCCAGCAGCCCCGACAGGCCAACCTACGAGCAGTACTTC
j_gene: TRBJ2-7; abundance: few; v_gene: TRBV4-1; d_gene: .; CDR3aa: CASSQVPAVATAEQYF; CDR3nt: TGCGCCAGCAGCCAAGTGCCAGCGGTAGCGACGGCCGAGCAGTACTTC
j_gene: TRBJ2-7; abundance: many; v_gene: TRBV7-2; d_gene: TRBD1; CDR3aa: CASSSGTVSYEQYF; CDR3nt: TGTGCCAGCAGCTCCGGGACAGTTTCCTACGAGCAGTACTTC
j_gene: TRBJ2-2; abundance: .; v_gene: TRBV29-1; d_gene: .; CDR3aa: CSVREGNTGELFF; CDR3nt: TGCAGCGTTCGCGAGGGGAACACCGGGGAGCTGTTTTTT
j_gene: TRBJ2-7; abundance: few; v_gene: TRBV29-1; d_gene: TRBD2; CDR3aa: CSVEGLAGNYEQYF; CDR3nt: TGCAGCGTTGAAGGTCTAGCGGGAAACTACGAGCAGTACTTC
j_gene: TRBJ1-5; abundance: many; v_gene: TRBV2; d_gene: .; CDR3aa: CASSEGGRGGNQPQHF; CDR3nt: TGTGCCAGCAGCGAAGGAGGGCGGGGAGGCAATCAGCCCCAGCATTTT
j_gene: TRBJ1-1; abundance: many; v_gene: TRBV11-1; d_gene: .; CDR3aa: CASSLAGTTNTEAFF; CDR3nt: TGTGCCAGCAGCTTAGCGGGCACCACGAACACTGAAGCTTTCTTT
j_gene: TRBJ2-1; abundance: once; v_gene: TRBV2; d_gene: .; CDR3aa: CASREINNEQFF; CDR3nt: TGTGCCAGCAGGGAGATAAACAATGAGCAGTTCTTC
j_gene: TRBJ1-1; abundance: many; v_gene: TRBV6-1; d_gene: .; CDR3aa: CASDSPMNTEAFF; CDR3nt: TGTGCCAGCGACAGCCCGATGAACACTGAAGCTTTCTTT
j_gene: TRBJ1-2; abundance: few; v_gene: TRBV7-9; d_gene: TRBD1; CDR3aa: CASSQDRGDYGYTF; CDR3nt: TGTGCCAGCAGCCAGGACAGGGGCGACTATGGCTACACCTTC
j_gene: TRBJ1-1; abundance: few; v_gene: TRBV20-1; d_gene: .; CDR3aa: CSARQGMGEAFF; CDR3nt: TGCAGTGCTAGACAGGGGATGGGTGAAGCTTTCTTT
j_gene: TRBJ1-4; abundance: .; v_gene: TRBV2; d_gene: TRBD1; CDR3aa: CASSEETGLTNEKLFF; CDR3nt: TGTGCCAGCAGTGAAGAGACAGGGTTGACTAATGAAAAACTGTTTTTT
j_gene: TRBJ1-1; abundance: many; v_gene: TRBV5-5; d_gene: .; CDR3aa: CASSPVAGWAEAFF; CDR3nt: TGTGCCAGCAGCCCCGTGGCAGGGTGGGCTGAAGCTTTCTTT
j_gene: TRBJ2-7; abundance: many; v_gene: TRBV6-1; d_gene: .; CDR3aa: CASRQGGGEQYF; CDR3nt: TGTGCCAGCAGGCAGGGTGGTGGCGAGCAGTACTTC
j_gene: TRBJ2-7; abundance: many; v_gene: TRBV10-1; d_gene: TRBD1; CDR3aa: CASSDPGQAREEQYF; CDR3nt: TGCGCCAGCAGTGACCCTGGACAGGCGAGGGAGGAGCAGTACTTC
j_gene: TRBJ2-2; abundance: few; v_gene: TRBV7-9; d_gene: TRBD2; CDR3aa: CASSSDGGSAGELFF; CDR3nt: TGTGCCAGCAGCTCGGACGGGGGGTCCGCCGGGGAGCTGTTTTTT
j_gene: TRBJ2-2; abundance: many; v_gene: TRBV7-2; d_gene: .; CDR3aa: CASSLSLRTGELFF; CDR3nt: TGTGCCAGCAGCTTAAGCCTACGCACCGGGGAGCTGTTTTTT
j_gene: TRBJ1-1; abundance: few; v_gene: TRBV3-1; d_gene: .; CDR3aa: CASTPGGPNTEAFF; CDR3nt: TGTGCCAGCACCCCGGGGGGGCCCAACACTGAAGCTTTCTTT
j_gene: TRBJ1-1; abundance: few; v_gene: TRBV27; d_gene: TRBD1; CDR3aa: CASSSPLTGWEAFF; CDR3nt: TGTGCCAGCAGTTCCCCTTTGACAGGGTGGGAAGCTTTCTTT
j_gene: TRBJ2-2; abundance: .; v_gene: TRBV6-5; d_gene: TRBD2; CDR3aa: CASSYPATSGGIPTGELFF; CDR3nt: TGTGCCAGCAGTTACCCAGCGACTAGCGGGGGGATTCCCACCGGGGAGCTGTTTTTT
j_gene: TRBJ1-2; abundance: many; v_gene: TRBV13; d_gene: TRBD1; CDR3aa: CASSLGTGGIYGYTF; CDR3nt: TGTGCCAGCAGCTTAGGGACAGGGGGAATCTATGGCTACACCTTC
j_gene: TRBJ1-5; abundance: many; v_gene: TRBV2; d_gene: .; CDR3aa: CASSDRNQPQHF; CDR3nt: TGTGCCAGCAGTGACAGAAATCAGCCCCAGCATTTT
j_gene: TRBJ1-4; abundance: many; v_gene: TRBV5-6; d_gene: TRBD1; CDR3aa: CASSLKGAGEKLFF; CDR3nt: TGTGCCAGCAGCTTGAAGGGGGCCGGTGAAAAACTGTTTTTT
j_gene: TRBJ2-4; abundance: few; v_gene: TRBV6-1; d_gene: .; CDR3aa: CASSPLPEAKNIQYF; CDR3nt: TGTGCCAGCAGTCCCCTACCCGAGGCCAAAAACATTCAGTACTTC